This T cell receptor (beta chain) was captured in a study of cytomegalovirus exposure and HLA in healthy donors. Whole-study results and caveats: It is likely that the observed cluster of highly shared sequence variants was a sequencing artifact. Reports credit the classifier with highly specific, highly sensitive diagnosis of cytomegalovirus status.

As to this clone: The target antigen is unknown. Other DNA variants within this sample encode the same CDR3.

PCR was performed using 60 Vbeta and 13 Jbeta primers. Original analysis: Roughly 80 million unique TCR beta chains, roughly 11 million of them shared, were counted by a later analysis. Produced via immunoSEQ multiplex PCR; TCRdb's table is partial and in-frame only. The DNA was the basis for D and trimming; V, J and clone size are from that table. Of about 62,000 clones detected, about 77% appear once; the ten largest clones hold less than 7%. V was shortened by 0 bases and J by 0 bases, with 10 bases between the two germline ends. The CDR3 length is 15 residues. Per germline, CDR1 SGHRS and CDR2 YFSETQ.

The chain recombines TRBV5-1 with TRBJ2-7; D possibly corresponds to TRBD2 (6 bases). This clonotype was sampled from a woman aged 25-40 years in good health and CMV-seronegative. The sample consisted of PBMCs. The CDR3 nucleotides are TGCGCCAGCAGCTTGGAGGCGGGAAGCTCCTACGAGCAGTACTTC. Its translation: CASSLEAGSSYEQYF.